This TCR beta chain comes out of a study of long-term antiretroviral therapy in people with HIV. On the study more broadly: A decade or so separates the oldest specimens from the later 2015 immediate-ART recommendation.

In this sample, this clone turned up once. Its cognate antigen is unknown. The libraries were made with immunoSEQ v3.0 at survey level. The data were produced by immunoSEQ multiplex PCR, yet TCRdb's version contains in-frame clones alone and is incomplete. The table shows some 24,000 clones, with roughly 89% occurring only once. After removal of 2 bases from V and 5 bases from J, the junction contained 5 bases not matched to a gene. The CDR3 sequence is 15 residues long. CDR1 is SGHRS, CDR2 YFSETQ, per germline. The study, taken as a whole, reports: The study collected blood between about 2004 and 2018, possibly under older ART regimens. Clones showing expansion before ART dominated the repertoire at all time points. With ART, diversity went up but was still lower than in transplant donor controls.

Sequences were derived from unsorted PBMCs, sampled 1.8 years before starting antiretroviral therapy. The chain recombines TRBV5-1 with TRBJ2-3, with 10 nucleotides matching TRBD2. The source of this sequence is a man aged 50 or older with HIV. CDR3 DNA sequence: TGCGCCAGCAGCTTAACTAGCGGGGATGGAGATACGCAGTATTTT. This sequence encodes CASSLTSGDGDTQYF. Based on the CDR3 plus reference TRBV5-1 and TRBJ2-3, the full variable domain is KAGVTQTPRYLIKTRGQQVTLSCSPISGHRSVSWYQQTPGQGLQFLFEYFSETQRNKGNFPGRFSGRQFSNSRSEMNVSTLELGDSALYLCASSLTSGDGDTQYFGPGTRLTVL.